This TCR beta chain was sequenced in a study of cytomegalovirus exposure and HLA in healthy donors. As for the study in general: From about 200 million T cells, an earlier analysis saw under 140 million unique TCR beta sequences.

Only a few counts were recorded for this clone. What it binds is unknown. Amplification used 60 Vbeta primers and 13 Jbeta primers. Profiling relied on immunoSEQ multiplex PCR, and the TCRdb table lists in-frame clones only, not all of them. The sample contains some 140,000 clones, 76% of which appear only once. CDR1 is SGHTA, CDR2 FQGNSA, per germline. This CDR3 is 13 amino acids long. V lost 5 bases, J lost 6 bases, and 7 bases stayed unmatched. General observations from the study: Cytomegalovirus association was listed for approximately 150 TCR beta chains. Rarity held for most TCR sequences, but there were some public TCRs that occurred in many donors.

The V gene is TRBV7-2, the J gene TRBJ2-7; TRBD2 matches at 7 bases. The TCR comes from a female donor in good health and CMV-seropositive. Input material: PBMCs. CDR3 sequence reads: CASSGGGVREQYF. The CDR3, as DNA: TGTGCCAGCAGCGGGGGGGGAGTGCGCGAGCAGTACTTC.